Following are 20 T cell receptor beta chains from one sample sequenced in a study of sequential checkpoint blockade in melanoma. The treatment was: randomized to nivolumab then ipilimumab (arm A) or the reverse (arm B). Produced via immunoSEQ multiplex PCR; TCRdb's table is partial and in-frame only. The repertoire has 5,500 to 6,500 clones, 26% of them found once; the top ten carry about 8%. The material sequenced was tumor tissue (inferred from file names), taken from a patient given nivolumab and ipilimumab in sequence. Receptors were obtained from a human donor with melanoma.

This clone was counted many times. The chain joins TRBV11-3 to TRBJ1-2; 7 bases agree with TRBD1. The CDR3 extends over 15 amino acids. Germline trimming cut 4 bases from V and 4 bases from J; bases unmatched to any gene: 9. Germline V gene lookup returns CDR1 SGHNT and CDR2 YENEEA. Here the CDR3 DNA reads TGTGCCAGCAGCTCGGACAGGCGCTTCCCCTATGGCTACACCTTC. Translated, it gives CASSSDRRFPYGYTF.

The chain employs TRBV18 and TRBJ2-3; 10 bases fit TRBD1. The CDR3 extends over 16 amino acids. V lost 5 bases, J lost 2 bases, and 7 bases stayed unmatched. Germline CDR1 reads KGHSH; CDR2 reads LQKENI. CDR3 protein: CASSKWGQGTTDTQYF. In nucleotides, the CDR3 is TGTGCCAGCTCAAAATGGGGACAGGGGACCACAGATACGCAGTATTTT.

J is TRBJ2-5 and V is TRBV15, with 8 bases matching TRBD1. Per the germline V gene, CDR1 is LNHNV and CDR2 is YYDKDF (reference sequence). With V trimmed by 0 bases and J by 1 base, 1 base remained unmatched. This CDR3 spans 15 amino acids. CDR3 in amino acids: CATSREGQAQETQYF. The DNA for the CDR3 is TGTGCCACCAGCAGAGAGGGACAGGCCCAAGAGACCCAGTACTTC.

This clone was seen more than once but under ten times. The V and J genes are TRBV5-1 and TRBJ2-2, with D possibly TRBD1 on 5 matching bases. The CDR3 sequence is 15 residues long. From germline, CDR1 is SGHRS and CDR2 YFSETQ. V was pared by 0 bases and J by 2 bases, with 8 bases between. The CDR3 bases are TGCGCCAGCAGCTTGGCGCAGGGCAACACCGGGGAGCTGTTTTTT. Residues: CASSLAQGNTGELFF.

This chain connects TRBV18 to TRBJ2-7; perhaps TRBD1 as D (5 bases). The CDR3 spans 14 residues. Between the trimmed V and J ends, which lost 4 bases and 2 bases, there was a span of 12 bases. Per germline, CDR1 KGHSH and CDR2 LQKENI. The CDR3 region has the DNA TGTGCCAGCTCACTAGGGGCCAGTACCTACGAGCAGTACTTC. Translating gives CASSLGASTYEQYF.

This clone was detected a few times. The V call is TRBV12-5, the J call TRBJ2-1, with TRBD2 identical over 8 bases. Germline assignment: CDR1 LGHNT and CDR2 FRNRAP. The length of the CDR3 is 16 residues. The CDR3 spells CASTKKRETLYNEQFF. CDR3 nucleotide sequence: TGTGCCAGCACCAAAAAGCGGGAGACGCTATACAATGAGCAGTTCTTC.

This CDR3 reads CASTQNSRGTIYF. CDR3 coding DNA: TGTGCCAGCACTCAAAATTCCCGCGGAACCATATATTTT. The chain combines TRBV6-8 with TRBJ1-3; D is undetermined. Trimming stripped 7 bases from V and 10 bases from J, with 17 bases between. Germline CDR1 reads MNHGY; CDR2 reads SAAAGT. The CDR3 has 13 residues.

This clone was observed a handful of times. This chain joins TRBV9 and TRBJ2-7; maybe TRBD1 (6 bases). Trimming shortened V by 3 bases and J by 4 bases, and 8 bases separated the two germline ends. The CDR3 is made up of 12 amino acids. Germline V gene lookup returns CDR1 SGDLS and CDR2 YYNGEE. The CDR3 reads CASSGQGYEQYF. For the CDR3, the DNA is TGTGCCAGCAGCGGGCAGGGGTACGAGCAGTACTTC.

The chain's CDR3 is CASSRGSSTDTQYF. CDR3 coding DNA: TGTGCCAGCAGCAGGGGGAGTTCCACAGATACGCAGTATTTT. J is TRBJ2-3 and V is TRBV11-3, with D tentatively TRBD1 (6 bases). Between the trimmed V and J ends, which lost 5 bases and 2 bases, there was a span of 11 bases. The CDR3 is 14 residues long. Looked up from germline, CDR1 is SGHNT and CDR2 is YENEEA.

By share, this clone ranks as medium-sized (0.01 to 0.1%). The CDR3 nucleotides read TGTGCCAGCAGTCGACTAGTACCAGAGACCCAGTACTTC. Amino acid sequence: CASSRLVPETQYF. The J gene is TRBJ2-5, the V gene TRBV6-8; D is perhaps TRBD2 (6 bases). CDR3 length: 13 amino acids. CDR1 and CDR2 (germline): MNHGY, SAAAGT. The V end was cut by 5 bases, the J end by 4 bases, with 11 bases between.

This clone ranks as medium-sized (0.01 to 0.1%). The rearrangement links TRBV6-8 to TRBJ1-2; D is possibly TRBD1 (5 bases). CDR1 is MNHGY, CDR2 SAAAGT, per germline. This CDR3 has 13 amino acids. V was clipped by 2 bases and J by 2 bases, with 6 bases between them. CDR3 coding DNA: TGTGCCAGCAGTTACGGGGGGAACTATGGCTACACCTTC. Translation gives CASSYGGNYGYTF.

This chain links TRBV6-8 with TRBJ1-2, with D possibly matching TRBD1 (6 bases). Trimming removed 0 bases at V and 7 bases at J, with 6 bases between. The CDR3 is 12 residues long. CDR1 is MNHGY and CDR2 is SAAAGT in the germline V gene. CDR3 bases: TGTGCCAGCAGTTACTCCAGGGGTGGCTACACCTTC. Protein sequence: CASSYSRGGYTF.

For the CDR3, the DNA is TGTGCCATCGCCCGTCAGGGGGGGAACTATGGCTACACCTTC. This translates into CAIARQGGNYGYTF. The gene calls are TRBV12-5 and TRBJ1-2; 7 nucleotides match TRBD1. The V gene's germline CDR1 is LGHNT and CDR2 FRNRAP. The CDR3 spans 14 residues.

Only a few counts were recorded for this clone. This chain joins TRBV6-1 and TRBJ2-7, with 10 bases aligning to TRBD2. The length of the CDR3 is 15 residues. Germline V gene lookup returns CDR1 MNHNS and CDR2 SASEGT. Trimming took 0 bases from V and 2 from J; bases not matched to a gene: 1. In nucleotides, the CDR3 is TGTGCCAGCAGTGAAGCGAGCGGGGGGGCCTACGAGCAGTACTTC. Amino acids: CASSEASGGAYEQYF.

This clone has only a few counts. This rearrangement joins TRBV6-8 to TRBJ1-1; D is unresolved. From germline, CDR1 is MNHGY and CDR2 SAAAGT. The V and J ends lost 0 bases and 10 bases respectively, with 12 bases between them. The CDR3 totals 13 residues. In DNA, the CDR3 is TGTGCCAGCAGTTACTCGGGAGGAGTCGGAGCTTTCTTT. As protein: CASSYSGGVGAFF.

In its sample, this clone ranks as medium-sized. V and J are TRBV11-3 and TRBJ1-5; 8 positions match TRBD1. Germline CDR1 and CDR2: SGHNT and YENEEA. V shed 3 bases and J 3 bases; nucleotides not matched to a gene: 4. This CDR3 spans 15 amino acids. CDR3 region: CASSLGTGINQPQHF. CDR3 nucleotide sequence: TGTGCCAGCAGCTTGGGGACAGGTATCAATCAGCCCCAGCATTTT.

This chain's CDR3 is CASSPQGAAVGPQHF. CDR3 DNA sequence: TGTGCCAGTAGCCCACAGGGGGCTGCCGTGGGGCCCCAGCATTTT. This chain uses TRBV19 with TRBJ1-5, with TRBD1 identical over 9 bases. Germline CDR1 reads LNHDA; CDR2 reads SQIVND (reference sequence). This CDR3 contains 15 residues. V trimming: 6 bases; J trimming: 9 bases; junction bases outside the gene matches: 12.

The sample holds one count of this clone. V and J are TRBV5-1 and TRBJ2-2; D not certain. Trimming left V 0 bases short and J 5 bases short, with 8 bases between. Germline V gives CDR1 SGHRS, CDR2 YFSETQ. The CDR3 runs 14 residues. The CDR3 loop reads CASSLAVGTGELFF. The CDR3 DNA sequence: TGCGCCAGCAGCTTGGCAGTAGGGACCGGGGAGCTGTTTTTT.

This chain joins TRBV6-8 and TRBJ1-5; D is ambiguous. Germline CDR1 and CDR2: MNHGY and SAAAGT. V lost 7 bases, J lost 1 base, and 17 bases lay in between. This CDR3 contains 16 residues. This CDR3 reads CASKPVETGSNQPQHF. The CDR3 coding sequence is TGTGCCAGCAAGCCAGTGGAAACTGGGAGCAATCAGCCCCAGCATTTT.

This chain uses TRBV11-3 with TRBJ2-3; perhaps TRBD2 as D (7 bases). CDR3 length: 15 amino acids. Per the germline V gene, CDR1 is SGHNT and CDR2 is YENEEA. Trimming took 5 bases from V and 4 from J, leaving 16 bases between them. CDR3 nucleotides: TGTGCCAGCAGCCGCGAAGGGGGAGGGGCAGATACGCAGTATTTT. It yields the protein CASSREGGGADTQYF.